The 7 T cell receptor beta chains below were found in one sample sequenced in a study of blood T cell repertoires in COVID-19. Sequenced by immunoSEQ multiplex PCR; TCRdb stores in-frame clones only, minus some. The table lists under 300,000 clones, approximately 83% of them singletons. The sequencing sample was made of peripheral blood. The receptors stem from a woman between 50 and 59 years old who had recovered from COVID-19.

The chain recombines TRBV28 with TRBJ2-7, with TRBD1 matching 12 bases. The J segment lost 4 bases and the V segment lost 4 bases, leaving 8 bases of the junction unmatched. The length of the CDR3 is 16 residues. The germline gives CDR1 MDHEN, CDR2 SYDVKM. Here the CDR3 reads CASSSGTGGARYEQYF. In nucleotides, the CDR3 is TGTGCCAGCAGTTCCGGGACAGGGGGCGCGCGTTACGAGCAGTACTTC.

A note on this clone: The sample contains more than one DNA sequence encoding this CDR3. The J gene is TRBJ1-6, the V gene TRBV27; D might be TRBD1 (5 bases). Germline-derived CDR1 and CDR2 are MNHEY and SMNVEV (reference sequence). Trimming took 3 bases from V and 2 from J, leaving 8 bases between them. The CDR3 runs to 15 residues. The CDR3 is CASSLGTAYNSPLHF. DNA of the CDR3: TGTGCCAGCAGTTTGGGGACTGCCTATAATTCACCCCTCCACTTT.

In its sample, this clone was seen a few times. One end of the junction is discordant with germline, which a read error may explain. The V call is TRBV28, the J call TRBJ1-1; 8 bases fit TRBD1. The CDR3 contains 12 residues. Germline lookup yields CDR1 MDHEN and CDR2 SYDVKM. The CDR3 DNA sequence: TGTGCCAGCAGTCAACTCCGGGACAGGCCCAGCTTT. This codes for CASSQLRDRPSF. Supplemented by reference TRBV28 and TRBJ1-1, the full variable domain reads DVKVTQSSRYLVKRTGEKVFLECVQDMDHENMFWYRQDPGLGLRLIYFSYDVKMKEKGDIPEGYSVSREKKERFSLILESASTNQTSMYLCASSQLRDRPSFGQGTRLTVV.

This clone has more than one count but fewer than ten. The CDR3 protein is CASSLSYEQFF. CDR3 DNA sequence: TGTGCCAGCAGTTTATCTTATGAGCAGTTCTTC. The chain employs TRBV28 and TRBJ2-1; D is uncertain. The germline CDR1 and CDR2 sequences are MDHEN and SYDVKM. The V end lost 1 base, the J end lost 8 bases, and 3 bases lay between the germline ends. The CDR3 sequence is 11 residues long.

As to this clone: This sample includes further DNA sequences coding for the same CDR3. V usage is TRBV4-3 and J usage is TRBJ2-3; 10 bases align to TRBD2. Germline assignment: CDR1 LGHNA and CDR2 YSLEER. The trim removed 1 base at V and 3 bases at J, leaving 4 bases unmatched. The CDR3 has 16 amino acids. The CDR3, as DNA: TGCGCCAGCAGCCAAGGAAGCGGGGGGGGGACAGATACGCAGTATTTT. Translated, it gives CASSQGSGGGTDTQYF.

The chain links TRBV5-4 to TRBJ2-5; 16 bases align to TRBD2. V dropped 4 bases and J dropped 0; count of bases not matched to a gene: 9. CDR1 and CDR2 from the germline V gene are SGHNT and YYREEE (reference sequence). This CDR3 has 19 residues. CDR3: CASSPGTSGGGWYQETQYF. The CDR3, as DNA: TGTGCCAGCAGCCCAGGGACTAGCGGGGGGGGATGGTACCAAGAGACCCAGTACTTC.

The chain combines TRBV6-7 with TRBJ1-6; no clear D gene. TRBV6-7 is recorded as an ORF, its role being uncertain. This CDR3 has 15 residues. Deletions cut 2 bases from V and 7 bases from J, with 12 bases between. The CDR3, as DNA: TGTGCCAGCAGTTACGGGCAGGCGAAAAATTCACCCCTCCACTTT. This translates into CASSYGQAKNSPLHF.